This entry is about one T cell receptor (beta chain). Antigen unknown. Deletions cut 5 bases from V and 3 bases from J, with 13 bases between. The germline V gene has CDR1 SQVTM and CDR2 ANQGSEA. The CDR3 runs to 14 residues. This sample stems from a study of siplizumab effects on memory and regulatory T cells. Study conclusions and caveats: Poor capture below about 10^-5 frequency left most alloreactive clones unmapped to unstimulated subsets.

This table comes from immunoSEQ multiplex PCR, and its TCRdb copy is limited to in-frame clones, with some not included. Of about 120,000 clones in the sample, around 93% were seen once. The chain carries TRBV29-1 and TRBJ1-4; no firm D call. The receptor's source is a human donor in good health. The sequenced sample was non-Treg CD4+ T cells sorted from blood. DNA for the CDR3: TGCAGCGTTTATTTGGCGCAGCCTAATGAAAAACTGTTTTTT. Encoded protein: CSVYLAQPNEKLFF.